The rows below give T cell receptor beta chains drawn from one sample of a study of OX40 agonist ivuxolimab in advanced cancers. Assay used: immunoSEQ multiplex PCR; TCRdb lists only in-frame clones, some missing. Of 90,000 to 100,000 clones listed, around 90% were seen once; the top ten hold 0.5%. This specimen consisted of CD4+ or CD8+ T cells sorted from blood, obtained in a trial of the OX40 agonist ivuxolimab. These TCRs come from an adult with an advanced solid tumor such as melanoma, head and neck, liver or kidney cancer. CDR3s include the opening cysteine and the closing phenylalanine or tryptophan. Fields, in order: D gene, clone size, J gene, V gene, CDR3 protein, CDR3 DNA. D genes are given only for firm matches. The size of a clone is reported for some rows only, either as once, few or many, or as a class for expanded clones.

d_gene: .; abundance: .; j_gene: TRBJ1-1; v_gene: TRBV5-4; CDR3aa: CASSPPANMNTEAFF; CDR3nt: TGTGCCAGCAGCCCGCCCGCCAACATGAACACTGAAGCTTTCTTT
d_gene: .; abundance: .; j_gene: TRBJ2-3; v_gene: TRBV5-6; CDR3aa: CASINVAGDTQYF; CDR3nt: TGTGCCAGCATCAACGTAGCTGGGGATACGCAGTATTTT
d_gene: .; abundance: few; j_gene: TRBJ2-2; v_gene: TRBV9; CDR3aa: CASSPFPGNTGELFF; CDR3nt: TGTGCCAGCAGCCCTTTTCCGGGCAACACCGGGGAGCTGTTTTTT
d_gene: TRBD1; abundance: .; j_gene: TRBJ2-3; v_gene: TRBV7-9; CDR3aa: CATHPTGGATDTQYF; CDR3nt: TGTGCCACCCACCCTACAGGGGGCGCGACAGATACGCAGTATTTT
d_gene: TRBD1; abundance: .; j_gene: TRBJ2-5; v_gene: TRBV6-5; CDR3aa: CASRNIQGQETQYF; CDR3nt: TGTGCCAGCAGGAACATACAGGGGCAAGAGACCCAGTACTTC
d_gene: .; abundance: few; j_gene: TRBJ2-1; v_gene: TRBV7-2; CDR3aa: CASSPRRGGDRNEQFF; CDR3nt: TGTGCCAGCAGCCCCCGGCGAGGGGGGGATCGCAATGAGCAGTTCTTC
d_gene: .; abundance: .; j_gene: TRBJ2-3; v_gene: TRBV5-4; CDR3aa: CASTIVGGPSDTQYF; CDR3nt: TGTGCCAGCACGATAGTGGGGGGGCCCTCAGATACGCAGTATTTT
d_gene: .; abundance: .; j_gene: TRBJ1-6; v_gene: TRBV10-3; CDR3aa: CAISEGSRGVTRNNSPLHF; CDR3nt: TGTGCCATCAGTGAGGGTAGTCGAGGGGTGACGAGAAATAATTCACCCCTCCACTTT
d_gene: .; abundance: .; j_gene: TRBJ1-4; v_gene: TRBV6-5; CDR3aa: CASSYRGAGEKLFF; CDR3nt: TGTGCCAGCAGTTATAGGGGCGCGGGGGAAAAACTGTTTTTT
d_gene: .; abundance: .; j_gene: TRBJ2-7; v_gene: TRBV7-9; CDR3aa: CASSFLGTYEQYF; CDR3nt: TGTGCCAGCAGCTTTCTGGGCACCTACGAGCAGTACTTC
d_gene: .; abundance: .; j_gene: TRBJ1-2; v_gene: TRBV15; CDR3aa: CATSRELTANYGYTF; CDR3nt: TGTGCCACCAGCAGAGAACTGACCGCGAACTATGGCTACACCTTC
d_gene: .; abundance: .; j_gene: TRBJ2-7; v_gene: TRBV5-8; CDR3aa: CASSLYVGTREQYF; CDR3nt: TGTGCCAGCAGCTTGTACGTAGGGACGAGAGAGCAGTACTTC
d_gene: TRBD1; abundance: .; j_gene: TRBJ2-6; v_gene: TRBV5-1; CDR3aa: CASRDRSGGANVLTF; CDR3nt: TGCGCCAGCAGGGACAGGTCAGGGGGGGCCAACGTCCTGACTTTC
d_gene: .; abundance: .; j_gene: TRBJ2-5; v_gene: TRBV6-4; CDR3aa: CASSRTVRETQYF; CDR3nt: TGTGCCAGCAGTCGGACGGTCCGGGAGACCCAGTACTTC
d_gene: .; abundance: .; j_gene: TRBJ1-4; v_gene: TRBV6-5; CDR3aa: CASSSSGATNEKLFF; CDR3nt: TGTGCCAGCAGTTCCTCAGGGGCGACTAATGAAAAACTGTTTTTT
d_gene: TRBD1; abundance: few; j_gene: TRBJ1-1; v_gene: TRBV5-1; CDR3aa: CASSTWTGVNTEAFF; CDR3nt: TGCGCCAGCAGCACATGGACAGGGGTGAACACTGAAGCTTTCTTT
d_gene: TRBD1; abundance: once; j_gene: TRBJ2-5; v_gene: TRBV7-9; CDR3aa: CASSLGTGQETQYF; CDR3nt: TGTGCCAGCAGCTTAGGGACAGGGCAAGAGACCCAGTACTTC
d_gene: TRBD1; abundance: .; j_gene: TRBJ1-6; v_gene: TRBV9; CDR3aa: CASSVEGAPGGSLHF; CDR3nt: TGTGCCAGCAGCGTTGAGGGGGCCCCCGGTGGATCCCTCCACTTT
d_gene: TRBD1; abundance: few; j_gene: TRBJ1-4; v_gene: TRBV7-2; CDR3aa: CASSPRQGAGEKLFF; CDR3nt: TGTGCCAGCAGCCCCCGTCAGGGGGCAGGCGAAAAACTGTTTTTT
d_gene: .; abundance: .; j_gene: TRBJ2-5; v_gene: TRBV19; CDR3aa: CASSIEGDLEQYF; CDR3nt: TGTGCCAGTAGTATAGAAGGAGACTTGGAGCAGTACTTC
d_gene: .; abundance: .; j_gene: TRBJ2-1; v_gene: TRBV2; CDR3aa: CASSPYQPGAYNEQFF; CDR3nt: TGTGCCAGCTCTCCCTATCAGCCAGGGGCTTACAATGAGCAGTTCTTC
d_gene: .; abundance: .; j_gene: TRBJ1-4; v_gene: TRBV19; CDR3aa: CASSIWQEDEKLFF; CDR3nt: TGTGCCAGTAGTATTTGGCAGGAAGATGAAAAACTGTTTTTT
d_gene: .; abundance: .; j_gene: TRBJ1-5; v_gene: TRBV7-8; CDR3aa: CASSPTGGKRNQPQHF; CDR3nt: TGTGCCAGCAGCCCGACGGGGGGGAAGCGCAATCAGCCCCAGCATTTT
d_gene: .; abundance: .; j_gene: TRBJ2-7; v_gene: TRBV6-1; CDR3aa: CASSDGPGYEQYF; CDR3nt: TGTGCCAGCAGTGACGGGCCCGGGTACGAGCAGTACTTC
d_gene: TRBD1; abundance: .; j_gene: TRBJ1-4; v_gene: TRBV5-5; CDR3aa: CASSFEQGKEKLFF; CDR3nt: TGTGCCAGCAGCTTCGAACAGGGGAAGGAAAAACTGTTTTTT
d_gene: TRBD1; abundance: .; j_gene: TRBJ1-4; v_gene: TRBV11-2; CDR3aa: CASSSIRDRGKNEKLFF; CDR3nt: TGTGCCAGCAGCTCAATCCGGGACAGGGGAAAGAATGAAAAACTGTTTTTT
d_gene: .; abundance: .; j_gene: TRBJ2-7; v_gene: TRBV7-2; CDR3aa: CASSLEGTSPREQYF; CDR3nt: TGTGCCAGCAGCTTAGAGGGGACAAGTCCTCGCGAGCAGTACTTC
d_gene: .; abundance: .; j_gene: TRBJ2-2; v_gene: TRBV19; CDR3aa: CASSREKDTGELFF; CDR3nt: TGTGCCAGTAGTAGGGAGAAGGACACCGGGGAGCTGTTTTTT
d_gene: TRBD1; abundance: .; j_gene: TRBJ1-1; v_gene: TRBV6-5; CDR3aa: CASSYRAGTGSTFF; CDR3nt: TGTGCCAGCAGTTACCGAGCCGGGACAGGGTCGACTTTCTTT
d_gene: TRBD1; abundance: .; j_gene: TRBJ1-5; v_gene: TRBV2; CDR3aa: CASRGDRGFQPQHF; CDR3nt: TGTGCCAGCAGGGGGGACAGGGGATTTCAGCCCCAGCATTTT
d_gene: .; abundance: .; j_gene: TRBJ2-7; v_gene: TRBV18; CDR3aa: CASSPRWSDEQYF; CDR3nt: TGTGCCAGCTCTCCCAGATGGTCCGACGAGCAGTACTTC
d_gene: .; abundance: .; j_gene: TRBJ2-1; v_gene: TRBV2; CDR3aa: CASKGVEALSYNEQFF; CDR3nt: TGTGCCAGCAAAGGAGTGGAGGCGCTATCCTACAATGAGCAGTTCTTC
d_gene: .; abundance: .; j_gene: TRBJ1-1; v_gene: TRBV10-2; CDR3aa: CASRPPGPNTEAFF; CDR3nt: TGCGCCAGCAGGCCCCCGGGGCCTAACACTGAAGCTTTCTTT
d_gene: TRBD2; abundance: .; j_gene: TRBJ2-5; v_gene: TRBV5-4; CDR3aa: CASSLGGAGGGETQYF; CDR3nt: TGTGCCAGCAGCTTGGGAGGAGCGGGCGGGGGAGAGACCCAGTACTTC
d_gene: .; abundance: .; j_gene: TRBJ2-2; v_gene: TRBV27; CDR3aa: CATINSDTGELFF; CDR3nt: TGTGCCACCATCAACTCTGACACCGGGGAGCTGTTTTTT
d_gene: .; abundance: .; j_gene: TRBJ2-1; v_gene: TRBV12-5; CDR3aa: CASGLAGVNEQFF; CDR3nt: TGTGCTAGTGGTTTGGCCGGGGTCAATGAGCAGTTCTTC
d_gene: .; abundance: .; j_gene: TRBJ1-3; v_gene: TRBV14; CDR3aa: CASSQVTLSGNTIYF; CDR3nt: TGTGCCAGCAGCCAAGTTACGCTCTCTGGAAACACCATATATTTT
d_gene: .; abundance: .; j_gene: TRBJ2-7; v_gene: TRBV7-3; CDR3aa: CASSLFAGYEQYF; CDR3nt: TGTGCCAGCAGCTTATTTGCTGGCTACGAGCAGTACTTC
d_gene: .; abundance: .; j_gene: TRBJ1-1; v_gene: TRBV5-4; CDR3aa: CASSLDGNTFYPGTEAFF; CDR3nt: TGTGCCAGCAGCTTGGATGGGAACACTTTTTACCCAGGCACTGAAGCTTTCTTT
d_gene: .; abundance: .; j_gene: TRBJ2-7; v_gene: TRBV5-4; CDR3aa: CASSPKRGGGPYEQYF; CDR3nt: TGTGCCAGCAGCCCTAAAAGGGGGGGAGGACCCTACGAGCAGTACTTC